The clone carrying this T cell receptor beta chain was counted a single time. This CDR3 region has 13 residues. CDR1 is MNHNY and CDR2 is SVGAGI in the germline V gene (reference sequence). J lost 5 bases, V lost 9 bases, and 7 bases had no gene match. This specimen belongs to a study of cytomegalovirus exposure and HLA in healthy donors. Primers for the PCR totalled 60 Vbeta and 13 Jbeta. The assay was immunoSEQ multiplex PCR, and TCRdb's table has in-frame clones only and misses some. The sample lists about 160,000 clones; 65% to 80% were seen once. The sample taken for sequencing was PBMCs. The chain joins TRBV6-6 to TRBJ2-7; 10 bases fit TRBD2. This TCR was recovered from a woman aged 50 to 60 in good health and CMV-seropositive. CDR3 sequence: CASKPSGGHEQYF. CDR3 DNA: TGTGCCAGTAAACCTAGCGGGGGCCACGAGCAGTACTTC.